What follows is one TCR beta chain and its context. This clone's antigen is unknown. The sample holds no much larger clone one base away, and base qualities are not on file. V is shortened by 0 bases, J by 0 bases, and the region joining them spans 12 bases. The germline V gene gives CDR1 as LGHNA and CDR2 as YSLEER. Spanning cysteine to phenylalanine, the CDR3 consists of 18 amino acids. Left in the record is the CDR3 DNA by itself, 54 bases read in frame from the first base. The sample comes from a study of blood T cell repertoires in COVID-19 (dated by TCRdb to the early 2020s). Study-level background: Samples from collaborators originated in the United States, Italy and Spain and spanned both the acute and convalescent phases of COVID-19. The material from the prospective study consisted of cDNA or gDNA derived from T cells, B-cell-depleted T cells, or PBMCs. The dataset comprised deeply sampled blood TCRbeta repertoires from subjects exposed to, actively infected with, or recovered from COVID-19. A freely available public database, intended as a resource for researchers studying the immune response to SARS-CoV-2, is where the repertoires were released. The samples were drawn from the first 160 participants of the ongoing ImmuneRACE study and from some 1,300 subjects provided by 6 global collaborators. Nearly every sample came with metadata listing a de-identified subject ID, COVID-19 status, age in years and sex. Where available, HLA class I and class II types were taken from metadata supplied by the sample provider and were not determined by assay-based typing. The paper as a whole reports these results and caveats: How much clinical and demographic metadata was included differed by source and by participant, and the metadata was provided uncurated.

The collaborating institutions used their own protocols to collect whole blood in K2EDTA tubes. For TCRbeta analysis, collaborators shipped samples in one of three forms: frozen whole blood, isolated PBMCs, or DNA extracted from either of those sample types. The immunoSEQ Assay, a bias-controlled multiplex PCR, was used to amplify TCRbeta CDR3 regions from genomic DNA. The authors processed their data as follows. The number of nucleated cells in each sample was estimated from the amplification of reference gene primers within the assay. To quantify the absolute abundance of each unique TCRbeta CDR3 rearrangement, sequence reads were collapsed and filtered. Productive Simpson clonality was computed per sample as the square root of Simpson's diversity index over productive rearrangements. TCRdb took this table from immuneACCESS and kept in-frame rearrangements with V and J called. Such tables lack part of the clones; where checked against another copy, unresolved V genes explain under half of the gap, and the rest is unexplained. V and J calls and clone size are given by that table; D and trimming were obtained from the DNA. The sample table records about 120,000 clones; over 65% of these occur just once. The ten largest clones add up to 3% to 5% of the sample.

The sequence joins TRBV4-3 to TRBJ2-6; too little of a D gene remains to name it. Sequencing was done on a sample of peripheral blood. The source of this sequence is a man aged 55 to 70 with acute or convalescent COVID-19. The nucleotide sequence is given as TGCGCCAGCAGCCAAGATTCCGGAGTGAACTCTGGGGCCAACGTCCTGACTTTC. Translated, it reads CASSQDSGVNSGANVLTF.